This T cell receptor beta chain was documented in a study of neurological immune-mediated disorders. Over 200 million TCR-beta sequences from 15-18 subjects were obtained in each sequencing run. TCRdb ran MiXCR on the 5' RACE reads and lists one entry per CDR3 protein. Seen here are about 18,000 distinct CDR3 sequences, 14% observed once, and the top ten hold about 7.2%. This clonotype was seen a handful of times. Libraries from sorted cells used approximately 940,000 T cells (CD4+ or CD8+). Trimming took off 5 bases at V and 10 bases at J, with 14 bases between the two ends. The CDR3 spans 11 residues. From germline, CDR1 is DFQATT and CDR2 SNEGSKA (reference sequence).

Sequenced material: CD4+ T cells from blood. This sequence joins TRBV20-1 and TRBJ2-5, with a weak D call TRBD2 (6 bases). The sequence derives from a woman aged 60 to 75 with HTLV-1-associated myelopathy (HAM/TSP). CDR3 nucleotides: TGCAGTGCTGCGCTGACTAGACTCCAGTACTTC. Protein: CSAALTRLQYF.